These T cell receptor beta chains were read from a single sample in a study of blood T cell repertoires in COVID-19. Only in-frame clones appear in the TCRdb table, and some are missing; sequencing was by immunoSEQ multiplex PCR. The data contain some 190,000 clones, about 85% of them singletons. The sample taken for sequencing was peripheral blood. Receptors originate from an elderly man with COVID-19, enrolled during active disease. The CDR3 runs from the conserved cysteine through the conserved F or W. D genes are given only for firm matches. Rows give clone size only sometimes, using once, few, many, or a class for an expanded clone.

cdr3_nt cdr3_aa j_call clone_size d_call cdr3_length v_call
TGTGCCATCAGGGGACAGGCGGATTCACCCCTCCACTTT CAIRGQADSPLHF TRBJ1-6 NA TRBD1 13 TRBV10-3
TGTGCCAGCAGCTCTCGACGGGGGGAGGTCGAGCAGTTCTTC CASSSRRGEVEQFF TRBJ2-1 NA TRBD2 14 TRBV7-2
TGTGCCAGCAGCTTAGGAGGGACAGTTAACTATGGCTACACCTTC CASSLGGTVNYGYTF TRBJ1-2 NA TRBD1 15 TRBV7-2
TGTGCCAGCAGCTCCTCAGGGGAGCCAGATACGCAGTATTTT CASSSSGEPDTQYF TRBJ2-3 NA NA 14 TRBV7-3
TGTGCCAGCAGTCGGAACAGGGCGAGTGGGTATGGCTACACCTTC CASSRNRASGYGYTF TRBJ1-2 NA NA 15 TRBV7-2
TGTGCCAGCAGCGTGGGACACCAGAACACCGGGGAGCTGTTTTTT CASSVGHQNTGELFF TRBJ2-2 once NA 15 TRBV9
TGTGCCAGCAGCTTCGGGCAGGGGGACGCAGATACGCAGTATTTT CASSFGQGDADTQYF TRBJ2-3 many TRBD1 15 TRBV7-9
TGTGCCAGTGGGCCTAGCGGGGGCCGAAGAGAGACCCAGTACTTC CASGPSGGRRETQYF TRBJ2-5 NA TRBD2 15 TRBV19
TGTGCCAGTAGTATAGATCCAGTCGCCTACGAGCAGTACTTC CASSIDPVAYEQYF TRBJ2-7 NA NA 14 TRBV19
TGTGCCAGCAGCTCACTTGGGGGGGGACTCCAAGAGACCCAGTACTTC CASSSLGGGLQETQYF TRBJ2-5 NA TRBD2 16 TRBV3-1/TRBV3-2
TGTGCCAGCAGTTACGACAGGACAGGAATTAACTATGGCTACACCTTC CASSYDRTGINYGYTF TRBJ1-2 few TRBD1 16 TRBV6-5
TGTGCCAGCAGCTCCCGAGGGGGGGGCCGCGACACCATATATTTT CASSSRGGGRDTIYF TRBJ1-3 NA NA 15 TRBV6-5
TGTGCCATCAGTGAGCAGGGTTCCTACAATGAGCAGTTCTTC CAISEQGSYNEQFF TRBJ2-1 NA NA 14 TRBV10-3
TGTGCCAGCAAGGCAATGACAGGGATCGAGACCCAGTACTTC CASKAMTGIETQYF TRBJ2-5 NA TRBD1 14 TRBV6-5
TGTGCCAGCTCACCCGGCTCCTACAATGAGCAGTTCTTC CASSPGSYNEQFF TRBJ2-1 once NA 13 TRBV18
TGTGCCATCAGCCCTACGGGACAGGGGACCGGGGAGCTGTTTTTT CAISPTGQGTGELFF TRBJ2-2 once TRBD1 15 TRBV10-3
TGTGCCAGCAGTGACAGGGCCGGTAATGAAAAACTGTTTTTT CASSDRAGNEKLFF TRBJ1-4 few NA 14 TRBV2
TGTGCCAGCTCACCGGGACAGGGAAGGGTCAATGAGCAGTTCTTC CASSPGQGRVNEQFF TRBJ2-1 medium-sized TRBD1 15 TRBV18
TGTGCCAGCAGTCGACCGCCCGGGACAGCGGTAGGAGATACGCAGTATTTT CASSRPPGTAVGDTQYF TRBJ2-3 NA TRBD1 17 TRBV28
TGTGCCAGCAGCCAAGATATAGGGGCCAGTTCCTACGAGCAGTACTTC CASSQDIGASSYEQYF TRBJ2-7 NA NA 16 TRBV4-2
TGTGCCAGCAGCCAAGTGGGGACAGATGGCGAGCAGTACTTC CASSQVGTDGEQYF TRBJ2-7 NA TRBD1 14 TRBV14
TGCAGCGTTGATGGAGGTGAGGGCTACACCTTC CSVDGGEGYTF TRBJ1-2 NA NA 11 TRBV29-1
TGTGCCAGCAGTGAGAGGACTAGCCCTCAAGAGACCCAGTACTTC CASSERTSPQETQYF TRBJ2-5 NA TRBD2 15 TRBV2
TGTGCCATCAGTGAGTCCCTAATTATGAACACTGAAGCTTTCTTT CAISESLIMNTEAFF TRBJ1-1 NA NA 15 TRBV10-3
TGTGCCAGCAGCTTTCCTAATCAGCCCCAGCATTTT CASSFPNQPQHF TRBJ1-5 NA NA 12 TRBV5-4
TGTGCCATCAGTGAGTTGGGACAGGGAAACTATGGCTACACCTTC CAISELGQGNYGYTF TRBJ1-2 NA TRBD1 15 TRBV10-3
TGTGCCAGCAGCCCCCCAACGGCCGGTGCCCTGGGGGGCACCGGGGAGCTGTTTTTT CASSPPTAGALGGTGELFF TRBJ2-2 NA NA 19 TRBV3-1/TRBV3-2
TGTGCCAGCAGTTTAAGAACAGGGGCCGGTGCTAACTATGGCTACACCTTC CASSLRTGAGANYGYTF TRBJ1-2 NA TRBD1 17 TRBV28
TGTGCCAGCAGCTTGGCCCGGACAGGCGAGCAGTACTTC CASSLARTGEQYF TRBJ2-7 NA TRBD1 13 TRBV11-3
TGTGCCAGTAGGGCGTCCGACAGGGACACTGAAGCTTTCTTT CASRASDRDTEAFF TRBJ1-1 NA TRBD1 14 TRBV19
TGTGCCAGCAGCTTGGCGATAGCGGGGGGTTCGACAGATACGCAGTATTTT CASSLAIAGGSTDTQYF TRBJ2-3 NA TRBD2 17 TRBV5-6
TGTGCCAGCAGCCTAGCGGGACAACCGAGCACAGATACGCAGTATTTT CASSLAGQPSTDTQYF TRBJ2-3 NA TRBD2 16 TRBV7-6
TGTGCCAGCAGTTACCGGGACGGGGGTTGGGCCGGGGAGCTGTTTTTT CASSYRDGGWAGELFF TRBJ2-2 NA NA 16 TRBV6-6
TGTGCCAGCAGGGGGGGGGCAGGGACTGAAGCTTTCTTT CASRGGAGTEAFF TRBJ1-1 NA NA 13 TRBV28
TGTGCCAGCAGCTCACCCTGGGCGACTGAAGCTTTCTTT CASSSPWATEAFF TRBJ1-1 once NA 13 TRBV7-6
TGCGCCAGCAGCCTGGACAGGGGACCCTACGAGCAGTACTTC CASSLDRGPYEQYF TRBJ2-7 NA TRBD1 14 TRBV5-1
TGTGCCAGCAGGAAACAGGGTAATCAGCCCCAGCATTTT CASRKQGNQPQHF TRBJ1-5 few NA 13 TRBV6-5
TGTGCCAGCAGTTACGAGGGGGGAGGGCAAGAGACCCAGTACTTC CASSYEGGGQETQYF TRBJ2-5 NA NA 15 TRBV5-4
TGTGCCAGCAGTGAATCGCAGGGAAGTTATGGGACTGAAGCTTTCTTT CASSESQGSYGTEAFF TRBJ1-1 NA NA 16 TRBV2
TGCGCCAGCAGCGGGTTTAGTCCCAGCGGGGGTGCGGAGGATGAGCAGTTCTTC CASSGFSPSGGAEDEQFF TRBJ2-1 NA TRBD2 18 TRBV5-1
TGTGCCAGCAGCTTGGAAGGGGCCCAGAGAGAGACCCAGTACTTC CASSLEGAQRETQYF TRBJ2-5 NA NA 15 TRBV5-4
TGTGCCAGCAGCCCAACTCTCGGGATCGGGGAGCTGTTTTTT CASSPTLGIGELFF TRBJ2-2 NA NA 14 TRBV7-2
TGTGCCAGCAGCTTAGCGTTCGGAGGGGTGGACTACACCTTC CASSLAFGGVDYTF TRBJ1-2 NA NA 14 TRBV7-2
TGCGCCAGCAGCTTGAAGGCGGGGGGGTTAGGCGAGCAGTACTTC CASSLKAGGLGEQYF TRBJ2-7 once TRBD2 15 TRBV5-1
TGTGCCAGCAGTTTCTCTACGGGGGGCGACTATGGCTACACCTTC CASSFSTGGDYGYTF TRBJ1-2 NA NA 15 TRBV6-2/TRBV6-3
TGTGCCAGCAGCGTAGTCCCAGGGTCTGGAAACACCATATATTTT CASSVVPGSGNTIYF TRBJ1-3 NA NA 15 TRBV9
TGTGCCAGCACCACCGGGACAGGCCCTGAAAAACTGTTTTTT CASTTGTGPEKLFF TRBJ1-4 NA TRBD1 14 TRBV11-2
TGTGCCAGCAGCTTAGTTTCGGGCACAGGGGGCATCTATGGCTACACCTTC CASSLVSGTGGIYGYTF TRBJ1-2 NA TRBD1 17 TRBV7-2
TGTGCCAGCAGCTCCCGACAGAGTTCCTATGGCTACACCTTC CASSSRQSSYGYTF TRBJ1-2 NA NA 14 TRBV7-9
TGTGCCAGCAGCCCCCCTGGGAGGGTCCCCTACGAGCAGTACTTC CASSPPGRVPYEQYF TRBJ2-7 once TRBD2 15 TRBV14
TGTGCCAGCAGCGACCCCTCTCGGAGCGGGGGGGACCCCTACAATGAGCAGTTCTTC CASSDPSRSGGDPYNEQFF TRBJ2-1 few TRBD2 19 TRBV9
TGTGCCAGTAGGACCGGGACAGGGGTGTTTAACTCTGGAAACACCATATATTTT CASRTGTGVFNSGNTIYF TRBJ1-3 few TRBD1 18 TRBV19
TGCGCCAGCAGCTTGGGGGCAGGGGAGTTAAGAAGCACTGAAGCTTTCTTT CASSLGAGELRSTEAFF TRBJ1-1 NA NA 17 TRBV5-1
TGTGCCACCAGTGACAAAGCAAGAGATACGCAGTATTTT CATSDKARDTQYF TRBJ2-3 NA NA 13 TRBV24-1
TGTGCCAGCAGCCCCGGGACAGGGCGACTTTCCTACGAGCAGTACTTC CASSPGTGRLSYEQYF TRBJ2-7 NA TRBD1 16 TRBV9
TGTGCCAGCAACCAAGGGGGGAACACTGAAGCTTTCTTT CASNQGGNTEAFF TRBJ1-1 NA NA 13 TRBV12-3/TRBV12-4
TGTGCCAGCTCACGGGGACAGGGTGCTGGAAACACCATATATTTT CASSRGQGAGNTIYF TRBJ1-3 NA TRBD1 15 TRBV18